Listed below are T cell receptor beta chains from one sample, sequenced in a study of cytomegalovirus exposure and HLA in healthy donors. Clones were read by immunoSEQ multiplex PCR, and TCRdb kept only the in-frame ones, dropping some. The sample carries around 120,000 clones, about 85% recorded once. The specimen sequenced was PBMCs. The receptors were gathered from a man aged 18-30 years in good health and CMV-seropositive. CDR3s include the opening cysteine and the closing phenylalanine or tryptophan. The D gene is left open where the match is weak. Clone sizes are given selectively: once, few, many, or a class where the clone is expanded.

clone_size	v_call	d_call	j_call	cdr3_aa	cdr3_nt
.	TRBV5-4	.	TRBJ1-3	CASSFRTGNTIYF	TGTGCCAGCAGCTTCCGTACTGGAAACACCATATATTTT
.	TRBV6-5	.	TRBJ2-3	CASGLRRGDTQYF	TGTGCCAGCGGGTTGCGGCGGGGAGATACGCAGTATTTT
.	TRBV7-2	.	TRBJ1-3	CASSLIVGARAGAGNTIYF	TGTGCCAGCAGCTTAATTGTGGGGGCACGGGCAGGAGCTGGAAACACCATATATTTT
.	TRBV2	TRBD2	TRBJ2-7	CATIISGGAYEQYF	TGTGCCACTATCATTAGCGGGGGGGCCTACGAGCAGTACTTC
few	TRBV10-3	.	TRBJ2-5	CAISDPSGTQETQYF	TGTGCCATCAGTGATCCCTCTGGGACTCAAGAGACCCAGTACTTC
.	TRBV7-2	TRBD2	TRBJ2-3	CASSLAPSGGVDTQYF	TGTGCCAGCAGCTTAGCACCTAGCGGGGGGGTAGATACGCAGTATTTT
.	TRBV7-9	TRBD2	TRBJ2-5	CASSSPRAGASRTQYF	TGTGCCAGCAGCTCCCCCAGGGCGGGAGCTAGTAGGACCCAGTACTTC
.	TRBV5-6	.	TRBJ1-1	CASSPARAEAFF	TGTGCCAGCAGCCCCGCGCGGGCCGAAGCTTTCTTT
.	TRBV9	TRBD1	TRBJ2-1	CASSVAGDREQFF	TGTGCCAGCAGCGTAGCTGGGGACAGAGAGCAGTTCTTC
.	TRBV5-1	TRBD1	TRBJ2-1	CASSRSPQGQYNEQFF	TGCGCCAGCAGCCGTAGCCCACAGGGGCAATACAATGAGCAGTTCTTC
.	TRBV14	TRBD1	TRBJ1-6	CASSPGTGRYNSPLHF	TGTGCCAGCAGCCCAGGGACAGGGCGCTATAATTCACCCCTCCACTTT
.	TRBV10-3	.	TRBJ1-1	CAIRPQGSTEAFF	TGTGCCATCCGACCCCAGGGGTCCACTGAAGCTTTCTTT
once	TRBV2	.	TRBJ2-4	CASTDSLVLAKNIQYF	TGTGCCAGCACCGATTCCCTGGTACTAGCCAAAAACATTCAGTACTTC
once	TRBV6-4	.	TRBJ1-5	CASSDSTDNQPQHF	TGTGCCAGCAGTGACTCGACTGACAATCAGCCCCAGCATTTT
.	TRBV19	.	TRBJ1-5	CASSIGWAGVSNQPQHF	TGTGCCAGTAGTATTGGATGGGCAGGGGTTAGCAATCAGCCCCAGCATTTT
.	TRBV28	.	TRBJ2-7	CASSPGGSYEQYF	TGTGCCAGCAGTCCTGGAGGCTCCTACGAGCAGTACTTC
few	TRBV4-3	TRBD2	TRBJ2-7	CASSQEIAGGHEQYF	TGCGCCAGCAGCCAAGAAATAGCGGGGGGGCACGAGCAGTACTTC
once	TRBV4-2	.	TRBJ2-7	CASSQGGGGQLTSYEQYF	TGTGCCAGCAGCCAAGGAGGCGGAGGGCAGCTTACCTCCTACGAGCAGTACTTC
.	TRBV5-6	TRBD1	TRBJ2-1	CASSLRRDSRINEQFF	TGTGCCAGCAGCTTGCGCCGGGACAGCAGAATTAATGAGCAGTTCTTC
.	TRBV5-6	.	TRBJ1-2	CASSFDTRYGYTF	TGTGCCAGCAGCTTCGACACAAGGTATGGCTACACCTTC
once	TRBV11-2	.	TRBJ2-3	CASSLPYTDTQYF	TGTGCCAGCAGCTTACCCTACACAGATACGCAGTATTTT
.	TRBV28	.	TRBJ1-2	CASSLNGVSGSYGYTF	TGTGCCAGCAGTTTAAATGGAGTCAGTGGGAGCTATGGCTACACCTTC
once	TRBV27	TRBD1	TRBJ1-4	CASGTGGRERKLFF	TGTGCCAGCGGTACAGGGGGACGTGAGAGGAAACTGTTTTTT
.	TRBV2	.	TRBJ1-1	CASSEVPSLSTEAFF	TGTGCCAGCAGCGAGGTTCCCTCTCTATCCACTGAAGCTTTCTTT
.	TRBV6-1	TRBD1	TRBJ1-2	CASRGGQATNYGYTF	TGTGCCAGCAGAGGGGGACAGGCGACTAACTATGGCTACACCTTC
.	TRBV14	TRBD2	TRBJ2-2	CASSQLAGGPAGELFF	TGTGCCAGCAGCCAGCTAGCGGGGGGGCCCGCCGGGGAGCTGTTTTTT
.	TRBV29-1	.	TRBJ1-2	CSVEVSGVDYGYTF	TGCAGCGTTGAAGTCTCCGGGGTGGACTATGGCTACACCTTC
.	TRBV30	TRBD1	TRBJ1-1	CAWVLPTITGGTEAFF	TGTGCCTGGGTCCTTCCTACTATTACAGGGGGCACTGAAGCTTTCTTT
once	TRBV11-2	.	TRBJ2-5	CASSLEAGGWKTQYF	TGTGCCAGCAGCTTAGAAGCAGGGGGGTGGAAGACCCAGTACTTC
.	TRBV5-1	.	TRBJ2-7	CASSLFFPSEQYF	TGCGCCAGCAGCTTGTTCTTTCCTTCCGAGCAGTACTTC
.	TRBV9	.	TRBJ2-1	CASSVVSGGRGPSNEQFF	TGTGCCAGCAGCGTAGTGTCGGGGGGCAGGGGCCCTTCCAATGAGCAGTTCTTC
few	TRBV7-9	TRBD2	TRBJ2-7	CASSFPGGSGNYEQYF	TGTGCCAGCAGCTTCCCCGGGGGTAGCGGGAACTACGAGCAGTACTTC
.	TRBV27	.	TRBJ1-1	CASSLNRQVVEAFF	TGTGCCAGCAGTTTAAATCGTCAGGTAGTTGAGGCTTTCTTT
.	TRBV7-9	.	TRBJ2-5	CASCLWTALQETQYF	TGTGCCAGCTGCTTATGGACAGCCCTACAAGAGACCCAGTACTTC
.	TRBV10-3	.	TRBJ1-2	CAISESGGGYTF	TGTGCCATCAGTGAGTCAGGAGGTGGCTACACCTTC
.	TRBV7-2	.	TRBJ1-1	CASSLGGGAEAFF	TGTGCCAGCAGCTTGGGTGGGGGCGCTGAAGCTTTCTTT
.	TRBV4-1	TRBD2	TRBJ2-5	CASSQRLAGGPGETQYF	TGCGCCAGCAGCCAACGACTAGCGGGGGGGCCTGGCGAGACCCAGTACTTC
.	TRBV28	.	TRBJ1-2	CASSLVSFLSGYTF	TGTGCCAGCAGTTTAGTTTCCTTCCTGAGCGGCTACACCTTC
.	TRBV19	.	TRBJ2-7	CASSRRDRYEQYF	TGTGCCAGTAGTAGGAGGGATAGATACGAGCAGTACTTC
.	TRBV19	TRBD1	TRBJ1-2	CASNTGGNYGYTF	TGTGCCAGTAACACAGGGGGGAACTATGGCTACACCTTC
few	TRBV11-2	TRBD1	TRBJ1-6	CASSRTGGNSPLHF	TGTGCCAGCAGCCGGACAGGAGGGAATTCACCCCTCCACTTT
.	TRBV7-2	.	TRBJ2-5	CASSPGRGSGEETQYF	TGTGCCAGCAGTCCCGGTCGGGGGTCGGGGGAAGAGACCCAGTACTTC
.	TRBV27	.	TRBJ2-1	CASSLVGTHNEQFF	TGTGCCAGCAGTTTAGTGGGGACACACAATGAGCAGTTCTTC
.	TRBV9	.	TRBJ1-2	CASSSTGQQRGGYTF	TGTGCCAGCAGCTCTACGGGCCAACAACGGGGAGGCTACACCTTC
.	TRBV6-1	.	TRBJ2-7	CASSELPRSHEQYF	TGTGCCAGCAGTGAATTGCCTAGGAGCCACGAGCAGTACTTC
.	TRBV28	.	TRBJ1-3	CASSQGTGNTIYF	TGTGCCAGCAGCCAGGGAACTGGAAACACCATATATTTT
.	TRBV4-1	.	TRBJ2-3	CASSQGARTDTQYF	TGCGCCAGCAGCCAAGGCGCCCGCACAGATACGCAGTATTTT
.	TRBV27	.	TRBJ2-7	CASSLGTGRAYEQYF	TGTGCCAGCAGTTTGGGTACAGGGAGGGCCTACGAGCAGTACTTC
.	TRBV29-1	TRBD2	TRBJ2-1	CSVPRTSGGVGNEQFF	TGCAGCGTCCCACGGACTAGCGGGGGGGTAGGCAATGAGCAGTTCTTC
.	TRBV7-6	.	TRBJ1-1	CASSPGSGLNTEAFF	TGTGCCAGCAGCCCAGGTTCAGGGTTGAACACTGAAGCTTTCTTT
.	TRBV19	.	TRBJ1-6	CASRRGSPRSSYNSPLHF	TGTGCCAGTAGGCGGGGCAGCCCTAGGAGCTCCTATAATTCACCCCTCCACTTT